This record looks at one T cell receptor (beta chain) sequence and its context. V lost 5 bases and J 10 bases, leaving 12 bases between the germline ends. Germline V gene lookup returns CDR1 SQVTM and CDR2 ANQGSEA. The CDR3 totals 11 residues. The sample comes from a study of OX40 agonist ivuxolimab in advanced cancers. Produced via immunoSEQ multiplex PCR; TCRdb's table is partial and in-frame only. The sample contains 50,000 to 65,000 clones, about nine tenths of which appear only once. This sample comprised CD4+ or CD8+ T cells sorted from blood, obtained in a trial of the OX40 agonist ivuxolimab. The sequence derives from an adult with an advanced solid tumor such as melanoma, head and neck, liver or kidney cancer. The chain employs TRBV29-1 and TRBJ2-1; the D is unclear. CDR3 bases: TGCAGCGTTTCCCAGGCCCCCGAGCAGTTCTTC. Its protein product is CSVSQAPEQFF.